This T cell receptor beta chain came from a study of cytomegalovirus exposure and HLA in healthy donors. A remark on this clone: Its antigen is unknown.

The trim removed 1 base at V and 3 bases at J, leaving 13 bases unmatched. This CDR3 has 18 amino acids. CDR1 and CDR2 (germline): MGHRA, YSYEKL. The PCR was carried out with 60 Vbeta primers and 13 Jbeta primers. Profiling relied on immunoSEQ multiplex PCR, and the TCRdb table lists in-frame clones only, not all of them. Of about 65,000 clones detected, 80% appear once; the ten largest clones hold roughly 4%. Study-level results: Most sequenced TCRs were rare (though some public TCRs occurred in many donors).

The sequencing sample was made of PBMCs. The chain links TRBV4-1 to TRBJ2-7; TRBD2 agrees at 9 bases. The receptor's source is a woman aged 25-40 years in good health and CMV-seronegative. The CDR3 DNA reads TGCGCCAGCAGCCAAGGACTCATAGCGGGGGCGAATAGCTACGAGCAGTACTTC. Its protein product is CASSQGLIAGANSYEQYF.